This entry concerns a single TCR beta chain. The target antigen is unknown. With 0 bases removed from V and 8 bases from J, the gap between germline ends came to 14 bases. Germline V gene lookup returns CDR1 SGHKS and CDR2 YYEKEE (reference sequence). CDR3 length: 15 amino acids. TCRdb re-called the multiplex PCR reads through MiXCR, storing one row per CDR3 protein. This sample has some 66,000 distinct CDR3 sequences, with less than 75% found just once. The sample is drawn from a study of breast tumors, draining lymph nodes, adjacent tissues. Notes on the study in general: That most tumor T cells come from lymph nodes remained unproven.

Sequenced sample: breast tumor tissue. The clonotype originates from a female donor with breast cancer. Some clones in this sample may be carry-over from other donors' samples. The chain joins TRBV5-5 to TRBJ1-4; tentatively, D is TRBD1 (6 bases). The CDR3 region has the DNA TGTGCCAGCAGCTTGGCGGGGGCGAGAAAAGAAAAACTGTTTTTT. Translated: CASSLAGARKEKLFF.